This T cell receptor beta chain appears in the sequencing data of a study of control samples from healthy donors and cancer patients. The V end lost 5 bases, the J end lost 2 bases, and 15 bases lay between the germline ends. Germline V gene sequence: CDR1 SGHNT, CDR2 YENEEA. The CDR3 has 15 residues. The table came from immunoSEQ multiplex PCR; TCRdb's copy has only in-frame clones and leaves some out. The repertoire holds more than 60,000 clones, with about 90% as singletons. The TCR comes from a man aged 60 to 69 with colorectal cancer. The J gene is TRBJ2-5, the V gene TRBV11-3; D may match TRBD1 or TRBD2 (5 bases each). The specimen was PBMCs. The CDR3 DNA is TGTGCCAGCAGCCCCCGGGGCAGGGATCAAGAGACCCAGTACTTC. Amino acids: CASSPRGRDQETQYF.